This TCR beta chain was captured in a study of OX40 agonist ivuxolimab in advanced cancers. Study-level background: Ivuxolimab, which targeted the costimulatory receptor OX40 (CD134), was an agonistic, fully human IgG2 monoclonal antibody. Intravenous ivuxolimab was administered to patients every 2 weeks at six dose levels: 0.01, 0.1, 0.3, 1.5, 3 and 10 mg/kg. Of the roughly 50 dose-escalation patients, hepatocellular carcinoma was present in about 19, melanoma in around 15, renal cell carcinoma in 9 and head and neck cancer in 9. In the dose-escalation cohort, about four fifths of patients were male, and the mean age was around 60 years with a range of about 20 to 90. Patients were allowed to have had prior anti-PD-1, anti-PD-L1 or anti-CTLA-4 therapy, and roughly two fifths of the dose-escalation patients had been treated with checkpoint inhibitors. Three dose-escalation patients achieved partial responses, one with hepatocellular carcinoma and two with cutaneous melanoma. The point of sequencing TCRbeta in the periphery was to test whether ivuxolimab changed TCR sequence diversity and drove clonal T-cell expansion. The monotherapy dose-escalation portion (N of about 50 patients) of the phase I ivuxolimab trial is reported in the paper.

CDR1 and CDR2 are drawn from the germline V gene: MNHEY, SVGAGI. The CDR3 numbers 14 residues from cysteine through phenylalanine. The DNA shown is the 42-base CDR3, in frame from base 1. Relative to germline, V is 6 bases shorter and J is 3 bases shorter, with 9 bases between their ends. The research as a whole found: Which antigens the clonally expanded peripheral T cells were specific for was not determined. After ivuxolimab, more expanded clones were found on average in CD8+ T cells than in CD4+ T cells. At doses of 0.1 to 3.0 mg/kg, clonal expansion of both CD4+ and CD8+ blood T cells was observed from baseline to week 6. Low levels of normalized T-cell clonal expansion were also seen in some nonresponding patients. Partial responders in the 0.1-3.0 mg/kg groups had among the lowest normalized peripheral clonal expansion, especially among CD8+ T cells.

This clone is medium-sized (0.01 to 0.1%) in its sample. Its target antigen remains unknown. Base qualities are not provided; no much larger clone lies one nucleotide away. For sequencing of the TCRbeta CDR3 region, genomic DNA was extracted from the sorted cells. The immunoSEQ Assay was used to sequence the TCRbeta CDR3 regions. TCRdb's version of the immuneACCESS table is confined to in-frame rearrangements and falls short of the full clone set. An unresolved V gene accounts for under half of the shortfall where checked; the remainder is of unknown origin. This sample gives about 44,000 clones in total; 80% of them show up just once. In total, the top ten clones hold about 10% of the sample. Patients with a history of autoimmune disease or receiving systemic immunosuppression were excluded from the trial. Peripheral blood for TCR sequencing was drawn from every dose cohort at baseline, at cycle 4 day 1 and at cycle 7 day 1. The samples were drawn from a first-in-human, open-label, multicenter phase I dose-escalation trial of ivuxolimab. Adults with locally advanced or metastatic melanoma, renal cell carcinoma, hepatocellular carcinoma or head and neck squamous cell carcinoma were enrolled in the trial. Before TCR sequencing, CD4+ and CD8+ T cells were separately sorted from peripheral blood.

The chain joins TRBV6-5 to TRBJ2-6; a tentative D call is TRBD2 (5 bases match). This sequence originates from an adult with an advanced solid tumor such as melanoma, head and neck, liver or kidney cancer. This specimen was CD4+ or CD8+ T cells sorted from blood, taken in a trial of the OX40 agonist ivuxolimab. The bases read TGTGCCAGCAGCCCGGCGGGTGGGGCCAACGTCCTGACTTTC. It translates to CASSPAGGANVLTF.